This T cell receptor (beta chain) was retrieved from a study of cytomegalovirus exposure and HLA in healthy donors. Overall study: Early release data held roughly 90 million unique TCRs from HLA-typed donors.

Study-level results: Across HLA loci, a later analysis found differing TCR association rates, with DRB1 most and HLA-C fewest. There was a cluster of highly shared sequence variants that was likely a sequencing artifact. Reported results showed that the classifier diagnosed cytomegalovirus status with high specificity and sensitivity.

The PCR ran on 60 Vbeta and 13 Jbeta primers. Profiling relied on immunoSEQ multiplex PCR, and the TCRdb table lists in-frame clones only, not all of them. This table holds about 120,000 clones, approximately 80% found once. This clone appeared once. Antigen specificity is unknown. Sequences were obtained from PBMCs. This sequence originates from a man over 45 in good health and CMV-seropositive.

The CDR3 loop reads CASSLAFGTDTHTQYF. Here the CDR3 DNA reads TGTGCCAGCAGCCTCGCTTTCGGGACAGATACTCATACGCAGTATTTT. The chain carries TRBV4-2 and TRBJ2-3; 7 positions agree with TRBD1. Germline lookup yields CDR1 LGHNA and CDR2 YNFKEQ. Trimming cost V 4 bases and J 7 bases; bases outside gene matches: 14. The CDR3 has 16 amino acids.